These T cell receptor beta chains were read from a single sample in a study of T cells in Graves' hyperthyroidism and ophthalmopathy. TCRdb re-derived calls from the multiplex PCR reads in MiXCR, one entry per CDR3 protein. The sample consists of around 400,000 distinct CDR3 sequences, approximately 14% of them appearing once. The sample taken for sequencing was blood. Receptors were obtained from a woman between 18 and 29 years old with Graves' hyperthyroidism that later progressed to Graves' ophthalmopathy. The CDR3 runs from the conserved cysteine through the conserved F or W. A D gene is named only where the DNA matches it firmly. Clone size is given for some rows only: seen once, a few or many times, or a class if the clone is expanded.

CDR3nt,CDR3aa,len,d_gene,j_gene,v_gene,abundance
TGTGCCAGCAGCTTGGGGACATATAGCAATCAGCCCCAGCATTTT,CASSLGTYSNQPQHF,15,.,TRBJ1-5,TRBV5-6,once
TGTGCCAGCAGCCTCCGGGACAGGGTGGAGACCCAGTACTTC,CASSLRDRVETQYF,14,TRBD1,TRBJ2-5,TRBV28,many
TGTGCCAGCACCGGGAGGTCGAATGAGCAGTTCTTC,CASTGRSNEQFF,12,TRBD2,TRBJ2-1,TRBV6-2/TRBV6-3,many
TGTGCCAGCAGTGGACAGTTCAGGAGCAATCAGCCCCAGCATTTT,CASSGQFRSNQPQHF,15,.,TRBJ1-5,TRBV2,many
TGCAGTGCTAGTTCCACGAACTCCTACGAGCAGTACTTC,CSASSTNSYEQYF,13,.,TRBJ2-7,TRBV20-1,.
TGTGCCAGCAGTACCCGGACCCCGGGCACAGATACGCAGTATTTT,CASSTRTPGTDTQYF,15,.,TRBJ2-3,TRBV12-3/TRBV12-4,many
TGCAGTGCTAGGTTCACAACTAATGAAAAACTGTTTTTT,CSARFTTNEKLFF,13,.,TRBJ1-4,TRBV20-1,many
TGTGCCAGCAGCCAACAGGGCTCCTACGAGCAGTACTTC,CASSQQGSYEQYF,13,.,TRBJ2-7,TRBV14,many
TGTGCCAGTAGCGCTCTTAGGGCAGCTGGAACGAGCTCCTACGAGCAGTACTTC,CASSALRAAGTSSYEQYF,18,.,TRBJ2-7,TRBV19,.
TGTGCCAGCAGTTTATTGAGCGGGTTATACAACTATGGCTACACCTTC,CASSLLSGLYNYGYTF,16,.,TRBJ1-2,TRBV28,.
TGCGCCAGCAGCTTGGCCCGGTCAGGCCACTCCTACAATGAGCAGTTCTTC,CASSLARSGHSYNEQFF,17,.,TRBJ2-1,TRBV5-1,.
TGTGCCAGCAGTGAACAGGGGAAGGGCCCTAATCAGCCCCAGCATTTT,CASSEQGKGPNQPQHF,16,.,TRBJ1-5,TRBV6-1,many
TGTGCCTGGTTACTGGGGAACGAAGCTTTCTTT,CAWLLGNEAFF,11,.,TRBJ1-1,TRBV30,many
TGTGCCACCAAGGGGGGCAGATACAATGAGCAGTTCTTC,CATKGGRYNEQFF,13,.,TRBJ2-1,TRBV2,.
TGTGCCAGCAGCTGGGGACTAGCGGGAGCAACAGATACGCAGTATTTT,CASSWGLAGATDTQYF,16,TRBD2,TRBJ2-3,TRBV7-2,.
TGTGCCAGCAGTGAAGCGGTGTACGAGCAGTACTTC,CASSEAVYEQYF,12,.,TRBJ2-7,TRBV2,many
TGTGCCAGCAGCTCCCCGGCCCCGAACACTGAAGCTTTCTTT,CASSSPAPNTEAFF,14,.,TRBJ1-1,TRBV12-3/TRBV12-4,many
TGTGCCAGCAGTTCGAGACGGGGCACTTCCTACAATGAGCAGTCCTTC,CASSSRRGTSYNEQSF,16,.,TRBJ2-1,TRBV27,.
TGTGCCAGCCGGGCCCCGAATGAGCAGTTCTTC,CASRAPNEQFF,11,.,TRBJ2-1,TRBV27,many
TGTGCCAGCAGCCCTTCCTTTTGGGTAGCGGGAGTTGTCTACAATGAGCAGTTCTTC,CASSPSFWVAGVVYNEQFF,19,TRBD2,TRBJ2-1,TRBV3-1,many
TGTGCCAGCAGCTTAGCGTTACAGTGGAGCCATTCCAATTCACCCCTCCACTTT,CASSLALQWSHSNSPLHF,18,.,TRBJ1-6,TRBV7-9,many
TGTGCCAGCAGCTTAGGGCAGGGAAGAACCTTAAACTATGGCTACACCTTC,CASSLGQGRTLNYGYTF,17,.,TRBJ1-2,TRBV11-2,many